The 12 T cell receptor beta chains below come from one sample, sequenced in a study of shared clonotypes between healthy human individuals. TCRdb's copy holds only in-frame clones and misses some; the assay was immunoSEQ multiplex PCR. This sample has about 1.1 million clones; about 80% occur once, and the top ten carry 0.89%. Sequencing was carried out using memory CD4+ T cells from PBMCs. The subset was: CD45RA-negative fraction. These receptors came from a man between 18 and 35 years old in good health. Some clones in this sample may be carry-over from other donors' samples.

DNA for the CDR3: TGTGCCACCAGCAGCCCCCATGCCCCCGGGGAGCTGTTTTTT. As protein: CATSSPHAPGELFF. The chain carries TRBV15 and TRBJ2-2; the D is unclear. Trimming left V 3 bases short and J 6 bases short, with 11 bases between. The CDR3 consists of 14 residues. Germline V gives CDR1 LNHNV, CDR2 YYDKDF (reference sequence).

J is TRBJ1-2 and V is TRBV30, with D hard to call. The ends were cut back, 8 bases at V and 0 bases at J, with 13 bases in the middle. This CDR3 is 13 amino acids long. Germline assignment: CDR1 GTSNPN and CDR2 SVGIG (reference sequence). The CDR3 nucleotides are TGTGCCCAAAGGCAGGACGCTAACTATGGCTACACCTTC. It encodes CAQRQDANYGYTF.

The rearrangement joins TRBV2 to TRBJ1-4, with no clear D. The CDR3 length is 13 residues. CDR1 and CDR2 from the germline V gene are SNHLY and FYNNEI. Between the trimmed V and J ends, which lost 7 bases and 5 bases, there was a span of 11 bases. The CDR3 coding sequence is TGTGCCAGCACTGGGAGCGGGAATGAAAAACTGTTTTTT. Translating it yields CASTGSGNEKLFF.

J is TRBJ2-6 and V is TRBV9; D is ambiguous. CDR1 is SGDLS and CDR2 is YYNGEE in the germline V gene. The length of the CDR3 is 14 residues. V was pared by 4 bases and J by 4 bases, with 9 bases between. CDR3 residues: CASSPASGANVLTF. The DNA of the CDR3 is TGTGCCAGCAGCCCAGCATCCGGGGCCAACGTCCTGACTTTC.

This clone was observed many times. The chain joins TRBV7-6 to TRBJ2-5, with TRBD2 identical over 11 bases. This CDR3 region has 15 residues. Germline V gives CDR1 SGHVS, CDR2 FNYEAQ. Germline trimming cut 5 bases from V and 1 base from J; bases unmatched to any gene: 3. The CDR3 sequence: CASSLGTSGQETQYF. The CDR3 DNA reads as TGTGCCAGCAGCCTGGGGACTAGCGGCCAAGAGACCCAGTACTTC.

The sample holds many counts of this clone. Compared with germline, one end of the junction differs, possibly owing to a read error. The identical CDR3 is also encoded by other nucleotide sequences in the sample. The chain uses TRBV7-8 and TRBJ1-3; maybe TRBD1 (6 bases). Germline lookup yields CDR1 SGHVS and CDR2 FQNEAQ. CDR3 length: 14 amino acids. Written as DNA, the CDR3 is TGTGCCAGCAGCGCGAGATTAGTAAAGGGGGAGTTACATTTT. Translating it yields CASSARLVKGELHF.

V gene TRBV5-1 combines with J gene TRBJ2-3; 7 bases are a match to TRBD2. The CDR3 contains 16 residues. Per germline, CDR1 SGHRS and CDR2 YFSETQ. Trimming removed 0 bases from V and 4 bases from J; junction bases left unmatched: 8. Here the CDR3 DNA reads TGCGCCAGCAGCTTGGGCGGTGCGGGAGTCGCAGATACGCAGTATTTT. Its translation: CASSLGGAGVADTQYF.

This chain connects TRBV18 to TRBJ2-7; tentatively, D is TRBD1 or TRBD2 (5 bases each). Per germline, CDR1 KGHSH and CDR2 LQKENI. V shed 3 bases and J shed 2 bases, with 11 bases lying between them. The CDR3 consists of 14 residues. The CDR3 region is CASSPGRATYEQYF. The DNA for the CDR3 is TGTGCCAGCTCACCGGGACGGGCGACCTACGAGCAGTACTTC.

Concerning this clone itself: Additional DNA sequences in this sample encode the identical CDR3. The chain recombines TRBV28 with TRBJ1-2, with a weak D call TRBD1 (5 bases). Germline CDR1 is MDHEN and CDR2 is SYDVKM. This CDR3 spans 13 amino acids. The V end lost 6 bases, the J end lost 0 bases, and 8 bases lay between the germline ends. This CDR3 reads CASREGPNYGYTF. DNA of the CDR3: TGTGCCAGCAGGGAGGGACCTAACTATGGCTACACCTTC.

CDR3 amino acids: CSCRSGTSETQYF. Here the CDR3 DNA reads TGCAGCTGCCGTTCGGGGACATCAGAGACCCAGTACTTC. This rearrangement joins TRBV29-1 to TRBJ2-5, with a possible D match to TRBD1 (6 bases). The V and J ends lost 8 bases and 4 bases respectively, with 17 bases between them. CDR1 is SQVTM and CDR2 is ANQGSEA in the germline V gene. The CDR3 is 13 amino acids.

The chain couples TRBV30 to TRBJ1-4; no definite D call. Germline assignment: CDR1 GTSNPN and CDR2 SVGIG (reference sequence). This CDR3 region has 16 residues. Trimming took off 0 bases at V and 4 bases at J, with 15 bases between the two ends. The CDR3 here is CAWSVHGAPLNEKLFF. The CDR3 coding sequence is TGTGCCTGGAGTGTACACGGAGCACCACTTAATGAAAAACTGTTTTTT.

The V gene is TRBV9, the J gene TRBJ1-2; the D is unclear. Germline CDR1 reads SGDLS; CDR2 reads YYNGEE. Trimming pared 3 bases from V and 6 bases from J, leaving 12 bases between. The CDR3 has 13 amino acids. For the CDR3, the DNA is TGTGCCAGCAGCGAACGAGGCGGGAATGGCTACACCTTC. Translating it yields CASSERGGNGYTF.